This T cell receptor (beta chain) was obtained from a study of T cell repertoires in cytomegalovirus infection. About the study: CMV infection together with matching HLA type was indicated by public TCR beta signatures.

Regarding the study as a whole: The cumulative frequency of public TCR beta families distinguished individuals who carried CMV together with the relevant HLA. The response measured ex vivo was dominated by TCR beta clonotypes (HLA-C-restricted and CMV-specific).

A single record per CDR3 protein comes from TCRdb applying MiXCR to the reads. This table holds roughly 500,000 distinct CDR3 sequences, 33% found once. As concerns this clonotype: Its antigen remains unknown.

V was clipped by 5 bases and J by 7 bases; unmatched bases: 4. Germline CDR1 is LNHDA and CDR2 is SQIVND (reference sequence). The CDR3 runs to 14 residues. Source: cultured PBMCs, taken from culture after CMV antigen stimulation. The V gene is TRBV19, the J gene TRBJ1-6; 8 bases agree with TRBD1. The sequence came from a human donor in good health (CMV status not recorded). Some clones in this sample may be carry-over from other donors' samples. As DNA, the CDR3 is TGTGCCAGTAGTGACAGGGGCGGCAATTCACCCCTCCACTTT. Residues: CASSDRGGNSPLHF.